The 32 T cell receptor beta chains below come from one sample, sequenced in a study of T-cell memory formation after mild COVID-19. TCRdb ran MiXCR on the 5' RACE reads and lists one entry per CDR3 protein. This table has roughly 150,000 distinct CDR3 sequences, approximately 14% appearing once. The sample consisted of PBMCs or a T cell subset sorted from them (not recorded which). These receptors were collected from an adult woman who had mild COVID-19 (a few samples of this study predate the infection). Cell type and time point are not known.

DNA for the CDR3: TGTGCCAGCGGAGGGGGGGTCGGGAACTACGAGCAGTACTTC. Amino acid sequence: CASGGGVGNYEQYF. The rearrangement links TRBV2 to TRBJ2-7; D might be TRBD2 (7 bases). Trimming removed 8 bases from V and 3 bases from J, with 17 bases in between. This CDR3 is built from 14 residues. Germline CDR1 SNHLY, CDR2 FYNNEI.

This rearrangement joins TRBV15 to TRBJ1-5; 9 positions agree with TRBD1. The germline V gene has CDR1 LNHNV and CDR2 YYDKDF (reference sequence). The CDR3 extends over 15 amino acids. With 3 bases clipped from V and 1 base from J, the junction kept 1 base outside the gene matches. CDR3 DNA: TGTGCCACCAGCAGTGACAGGGGGAGCAATCAGCCCCAGCATTTT. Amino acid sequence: CATSSDRGSNQPQHF. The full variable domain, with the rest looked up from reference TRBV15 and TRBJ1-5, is DAMVIQNPRYQVTQFGKPVTLSCSQTLNHNVMYWYQQKSSQAPKLLFHYYDKDFNNEADTPDNFQSRRPNTSFCFLDIRSPGLGDTAMYLCATSSDRGSNQPQHFGDGTRLSIL.

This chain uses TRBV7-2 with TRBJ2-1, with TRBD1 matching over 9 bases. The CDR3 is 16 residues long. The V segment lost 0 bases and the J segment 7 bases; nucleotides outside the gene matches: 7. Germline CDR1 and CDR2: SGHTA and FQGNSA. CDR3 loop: CASSLAGTGLLNEQFF. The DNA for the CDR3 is TGTGCCAGCAGCTTAGCCGGGACAGGGCTTTTGAATGAGCAGTTCTTC.

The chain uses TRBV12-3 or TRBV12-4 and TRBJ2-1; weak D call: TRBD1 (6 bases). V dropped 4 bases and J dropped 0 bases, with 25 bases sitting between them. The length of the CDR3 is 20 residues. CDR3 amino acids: CASSSLRGRSTPSSYNEQFF. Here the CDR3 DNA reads TGTGCCAGCAGTTCCTTAAGGGGGAGAAGCACCCCGAGCTCCTACAATGAGCAGTTCTTC.

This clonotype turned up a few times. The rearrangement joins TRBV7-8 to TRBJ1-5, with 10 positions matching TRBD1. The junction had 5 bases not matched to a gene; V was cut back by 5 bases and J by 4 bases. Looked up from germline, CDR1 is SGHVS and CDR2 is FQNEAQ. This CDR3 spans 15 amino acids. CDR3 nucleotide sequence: TGTGCCAGCAGCCAGGACAGGGGGAAGAATCAGCCCCAGCATTTT. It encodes CASSQDRGKNQPQHF.

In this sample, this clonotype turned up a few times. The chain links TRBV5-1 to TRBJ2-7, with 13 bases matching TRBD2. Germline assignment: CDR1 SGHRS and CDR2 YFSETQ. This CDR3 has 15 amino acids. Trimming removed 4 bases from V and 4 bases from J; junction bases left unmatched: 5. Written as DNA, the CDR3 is TGCGCCAGCAGCAGACTAGCGGGAGGTGGGTACGAGCAGTACTTC. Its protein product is CASSRLAGGGYEQYF.

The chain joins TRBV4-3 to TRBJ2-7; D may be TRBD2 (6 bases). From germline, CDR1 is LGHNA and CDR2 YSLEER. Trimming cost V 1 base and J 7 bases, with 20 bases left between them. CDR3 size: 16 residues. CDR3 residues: CASSQGPGGEAGEQYF. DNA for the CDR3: TGCGCCAGCAGCCAAGGACCTGGAGGGGAGGCTGGAGAGCAGTACTTC.

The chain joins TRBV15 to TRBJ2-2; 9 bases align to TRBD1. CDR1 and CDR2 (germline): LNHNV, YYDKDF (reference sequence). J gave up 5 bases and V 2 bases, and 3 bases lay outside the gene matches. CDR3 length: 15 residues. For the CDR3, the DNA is TGTGCCACCAGCAGACGGACAGGGGTTACCGGGGAGCTGTTTTTT. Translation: CATSRRTGVTGELFF.

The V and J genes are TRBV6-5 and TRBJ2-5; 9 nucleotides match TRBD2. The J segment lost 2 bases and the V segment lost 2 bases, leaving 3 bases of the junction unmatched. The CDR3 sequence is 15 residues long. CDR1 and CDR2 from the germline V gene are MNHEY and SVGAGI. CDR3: CASSYAGGSQETQYF. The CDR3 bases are TGTGCCAGCAGTTACGCGGGGGGGTCTCAAGAGACCCAGTACTTC.

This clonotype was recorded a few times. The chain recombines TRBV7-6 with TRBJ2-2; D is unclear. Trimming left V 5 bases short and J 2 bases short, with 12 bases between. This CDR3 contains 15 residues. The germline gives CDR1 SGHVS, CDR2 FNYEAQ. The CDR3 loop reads CASSLGYSNTGELFF. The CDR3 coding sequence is TGTGCCAGCAGCCTAGGGTACAGCAACACCGGGGAGCTGTTTTTT.

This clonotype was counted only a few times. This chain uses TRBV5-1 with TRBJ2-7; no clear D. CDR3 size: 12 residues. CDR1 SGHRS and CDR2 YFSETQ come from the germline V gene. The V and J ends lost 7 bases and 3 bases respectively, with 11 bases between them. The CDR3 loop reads CASGSNIYEQYF. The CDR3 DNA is TGCGCCAGCGGTTCCAATATCTACGAGCAGTACTTC.

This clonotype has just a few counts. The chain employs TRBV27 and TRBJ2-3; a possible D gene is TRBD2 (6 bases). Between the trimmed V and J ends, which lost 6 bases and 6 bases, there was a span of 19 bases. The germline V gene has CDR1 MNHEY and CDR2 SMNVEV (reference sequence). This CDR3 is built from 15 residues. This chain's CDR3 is CASRLTPGLPDTQYF. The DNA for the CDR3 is TGTGCCAGCAGGCTGACACCGGGACTCCCCGATACGCAGTATTTT.

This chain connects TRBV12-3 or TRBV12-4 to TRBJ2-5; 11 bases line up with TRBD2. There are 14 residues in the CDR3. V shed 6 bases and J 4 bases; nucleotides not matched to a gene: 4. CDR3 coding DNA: TGTGCCAGCAGAATAGCGGGAGGGGGAGAGACCCAGTACTTC. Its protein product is CASRIAGGGETQYF.

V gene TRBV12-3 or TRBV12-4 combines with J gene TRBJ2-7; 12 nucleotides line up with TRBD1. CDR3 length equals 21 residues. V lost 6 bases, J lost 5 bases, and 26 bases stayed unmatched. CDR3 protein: CASRRTATPLWGQGAVNEQYF. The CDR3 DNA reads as TGTGCCAGCAGACGAACAGCAACCCCATTGTGGGGACAGGGGGCGGTAAACGAGCAGTACTTC.

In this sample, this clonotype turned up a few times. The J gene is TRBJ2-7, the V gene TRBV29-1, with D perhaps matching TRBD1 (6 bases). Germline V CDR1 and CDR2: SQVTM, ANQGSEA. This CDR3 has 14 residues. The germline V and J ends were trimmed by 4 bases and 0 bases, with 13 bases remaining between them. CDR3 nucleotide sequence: TGCAGCGTTGCGGACAGTTTAAGCTCCTACGAGCAGTACTTC. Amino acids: CSVADSLSSYEQYF.

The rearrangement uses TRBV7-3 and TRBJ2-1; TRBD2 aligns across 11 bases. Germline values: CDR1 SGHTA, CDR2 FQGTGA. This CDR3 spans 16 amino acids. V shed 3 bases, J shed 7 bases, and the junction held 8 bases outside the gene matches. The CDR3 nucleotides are TGTGCCAGCAGCTTCTTAGCGGGGGGGCCAATGAATGAGCAGTTCTTC. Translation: CASSFLAGGPMNEQFF.

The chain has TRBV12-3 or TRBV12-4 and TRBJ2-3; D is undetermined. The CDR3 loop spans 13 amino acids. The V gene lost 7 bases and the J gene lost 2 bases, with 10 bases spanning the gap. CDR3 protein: CASIDGNTDTQYF. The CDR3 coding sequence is TGTGCCAGCATTGACGGAAACACAGATACGCAGTATTTT.

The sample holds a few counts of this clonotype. The CDR3 DNA reads TGTGCCAGCAGCTTGACGGGACAGGGGAACGAGCAGTACTTC. Residues: CASSLTGQGNEQYF. The chain carries TRBV5-6 and TRBJ2-7; 10 nucleotides match TRBD1. Germline CDR1 SGHDT, CDR2 YYEEEE. V shed 1 base and J 5 bases; nucleotides not matched to a gene: 3. This CDR3 is 14 amino acids long. The full variable domain, completed using reference TRBV5-6 and TRBJ2-7, is DAGVTQSPTHLIKTRGQQVTLRCSPKSGHDTVSWYQQALGQGPQFIFQYYEEEERQRGNFPDRFSGHQFPNYSSELNVNALLLGDSALYLCASSLTGQGNEQYFGPGTRLTVT.

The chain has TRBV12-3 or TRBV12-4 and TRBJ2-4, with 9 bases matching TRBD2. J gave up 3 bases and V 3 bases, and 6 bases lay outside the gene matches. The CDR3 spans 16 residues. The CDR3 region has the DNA TGTGCCAGCAGTTTTATCCGCGGGGGGGACAAAAACATTCAGTACTTC. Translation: CASSFIRGGDKNIQYF.

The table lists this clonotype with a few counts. The CDR3 DNA is TGTGCCACGTCGGGCCCGGGAGCGGACAATTACAATGAGCAGTTCTTC. It yields the protein CATSGPGADNYNEQFF. The chain joins TRBV19 to TRBJ2-1; perhaps TRBD2 as D (6 bases). The CDR3 is 16 residues long. CDR1 LNHDA and CDR2 SQIVND come from the germline V gene (reference sequence). Trimming left V 10 bases short and J 4 bases short, with 23 bases between.

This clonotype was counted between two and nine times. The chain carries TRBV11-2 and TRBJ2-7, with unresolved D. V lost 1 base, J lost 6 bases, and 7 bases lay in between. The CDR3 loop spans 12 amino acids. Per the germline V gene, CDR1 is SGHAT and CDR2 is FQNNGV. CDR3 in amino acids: CASSLVFSEQYF. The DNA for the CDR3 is TGTGCCAGCAGCTTAGTCTTCAGCGAGCAGTACTTC. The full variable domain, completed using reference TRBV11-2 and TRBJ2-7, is EAGVAQSPRYKIIEKRQSVAFWCNPISGHATLYWYQQILGQGPKLLIQFQNNGVVDDSQLPKDRFSAERLKGVDSTLKIQPAKLEDSAVYLCASSLVFSEQYFGPGTRLTVT.

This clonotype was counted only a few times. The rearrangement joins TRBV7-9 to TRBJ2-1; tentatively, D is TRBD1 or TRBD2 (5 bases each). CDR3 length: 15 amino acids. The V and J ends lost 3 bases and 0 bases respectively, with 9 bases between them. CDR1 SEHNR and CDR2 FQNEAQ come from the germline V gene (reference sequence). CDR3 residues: CASSLGVSSYNEQFF. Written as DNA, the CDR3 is TGTGCCAGCAGCTTGGGGGTGAGCTCCTACAATGAGCAGTTCTTC.

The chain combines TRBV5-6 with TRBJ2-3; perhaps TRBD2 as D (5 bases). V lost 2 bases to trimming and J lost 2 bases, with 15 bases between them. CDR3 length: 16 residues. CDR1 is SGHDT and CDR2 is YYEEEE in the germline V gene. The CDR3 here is CASSLLVTEVTDTQYF. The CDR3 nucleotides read TGTGCCAGCAGCTTATTAGTTACGGAGGTCACAGATACGCAGTATTTT.

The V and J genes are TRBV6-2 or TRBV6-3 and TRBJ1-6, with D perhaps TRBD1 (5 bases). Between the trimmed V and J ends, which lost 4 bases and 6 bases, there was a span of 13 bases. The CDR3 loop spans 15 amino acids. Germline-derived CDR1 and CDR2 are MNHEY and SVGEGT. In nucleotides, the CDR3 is TGTGCCAGCAGTTTCATCCGGGACGGTAATTCACCCCTCCACTTT. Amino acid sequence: CASSFIRDGNSPLHF.

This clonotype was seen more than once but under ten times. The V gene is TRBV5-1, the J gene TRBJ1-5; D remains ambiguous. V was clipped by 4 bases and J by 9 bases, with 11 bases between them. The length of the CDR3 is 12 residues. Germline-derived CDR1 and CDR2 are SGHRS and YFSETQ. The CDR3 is CASSLESGPQHF. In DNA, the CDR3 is TGCGCCAGCAGCCTAGAGAGTGGGCCCCAGCATTTT.

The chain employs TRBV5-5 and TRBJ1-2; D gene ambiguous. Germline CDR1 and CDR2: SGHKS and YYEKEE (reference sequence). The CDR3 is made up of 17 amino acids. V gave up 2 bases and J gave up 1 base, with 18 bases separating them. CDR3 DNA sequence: TGTGCCAGCAGCTTCCTGAGGACCCATATCCGTAACTATGGCTACACCTTC. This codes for CASSFLRTHIRNYGYTF.

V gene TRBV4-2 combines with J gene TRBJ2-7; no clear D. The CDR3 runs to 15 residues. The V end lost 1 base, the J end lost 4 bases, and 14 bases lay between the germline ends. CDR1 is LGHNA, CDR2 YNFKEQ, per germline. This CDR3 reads CASSQVYPSSYEQYF. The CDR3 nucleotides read TGTGCCAGCAGCCAAGTTTACCCCTCATCTTACGAGCAGTACTTC.

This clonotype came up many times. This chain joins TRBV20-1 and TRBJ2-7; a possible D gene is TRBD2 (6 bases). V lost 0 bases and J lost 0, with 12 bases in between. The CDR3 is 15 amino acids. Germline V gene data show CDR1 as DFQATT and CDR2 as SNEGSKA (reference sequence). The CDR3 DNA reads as TGCAGTGCTAGAGATCGGGGGTGGAGCTCCTACGAGCAGTACTTC. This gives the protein CSARDRGWSSYEQYF.

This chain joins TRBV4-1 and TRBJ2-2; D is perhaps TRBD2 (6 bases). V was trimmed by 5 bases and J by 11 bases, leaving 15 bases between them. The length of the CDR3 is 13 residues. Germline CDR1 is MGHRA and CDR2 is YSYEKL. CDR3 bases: TGCGCCAGCAGCTGGGATCAGGGACTCGAGCTGTTTTTT. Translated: CASSWDQGLELFF.

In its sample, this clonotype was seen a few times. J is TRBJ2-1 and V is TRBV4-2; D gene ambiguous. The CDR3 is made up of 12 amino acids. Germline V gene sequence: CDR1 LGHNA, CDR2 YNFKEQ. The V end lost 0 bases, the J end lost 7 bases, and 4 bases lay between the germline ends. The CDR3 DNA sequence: TGTGCCAGCAGCCAAGATCGGAATGAGCAGTTCTTC. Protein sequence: CASSQDRNEQFF.

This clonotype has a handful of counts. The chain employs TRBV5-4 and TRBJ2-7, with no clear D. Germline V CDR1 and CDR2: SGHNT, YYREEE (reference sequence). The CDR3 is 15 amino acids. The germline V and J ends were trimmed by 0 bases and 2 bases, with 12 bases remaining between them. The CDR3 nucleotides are TGTGCCAGCAGCTTGGCTGGAACAGAAGCCTACGAGCAGTACTTC. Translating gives CASSLAGTEAYEQYF.

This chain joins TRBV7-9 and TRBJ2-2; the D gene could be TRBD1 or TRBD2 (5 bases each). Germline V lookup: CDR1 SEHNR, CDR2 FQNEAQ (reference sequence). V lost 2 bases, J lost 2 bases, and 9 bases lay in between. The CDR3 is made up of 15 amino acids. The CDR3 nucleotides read TGTGCCAGCAGCTTATTTCGGGACAACACCGGGGAGCTGTTTTTT. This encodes CASSLFRDNTGELFF. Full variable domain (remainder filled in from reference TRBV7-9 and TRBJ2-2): DTGVSQNPRHKITKRGQNVTFRCDPISEHNRLYWYRQTLGQGPEFLTYFQNEAQLEKSRLLSDRFSAERPKGSFSTLEIQRTEQGDSAMYLCASSLFRDNTGELFFGEGSRLTVL.